This paragraph reports one TCR beta chain. The antigen is unknown. Nominally healthy donors provided the samples, though records likely missed some immune exposures. This sample stems from a study of cytomegalovirus exposure and HLA in healthy donors. Points from the study as a whole: The study had only CMV serostatus as immune exposure information.

Germline V gene lookup returns CDR1 MNHNS and CDR2 SASEGT. J lost 2 bases, V lost 5 bases, and 7 bases had no gene match. The CDR3 has 15 residues. PCR amplification relied on 60 Vbeta primers (plus 13 Jbeta primers). Sequencing was performed with immunoSEQ multiplex PCR; in TCRdb, only in-frame clones are kept and a portion is missing. Among around 130,000 clones listed, roughly 85% were seen once. The chain employs TRBV6-1 and TRBJ1-2; 8 nucleotides align to TRBD1. The TCR originated in a boy younger than 18 in good health and CMV-seronegative. The sample comprised PBMCs. The CDR3 protein is CASSRPTGENYGYTF. The CDR3 bases are TGTGCCAGCAGTAGACCGACAGGGGAAAACTATGGCTACACCTTC.